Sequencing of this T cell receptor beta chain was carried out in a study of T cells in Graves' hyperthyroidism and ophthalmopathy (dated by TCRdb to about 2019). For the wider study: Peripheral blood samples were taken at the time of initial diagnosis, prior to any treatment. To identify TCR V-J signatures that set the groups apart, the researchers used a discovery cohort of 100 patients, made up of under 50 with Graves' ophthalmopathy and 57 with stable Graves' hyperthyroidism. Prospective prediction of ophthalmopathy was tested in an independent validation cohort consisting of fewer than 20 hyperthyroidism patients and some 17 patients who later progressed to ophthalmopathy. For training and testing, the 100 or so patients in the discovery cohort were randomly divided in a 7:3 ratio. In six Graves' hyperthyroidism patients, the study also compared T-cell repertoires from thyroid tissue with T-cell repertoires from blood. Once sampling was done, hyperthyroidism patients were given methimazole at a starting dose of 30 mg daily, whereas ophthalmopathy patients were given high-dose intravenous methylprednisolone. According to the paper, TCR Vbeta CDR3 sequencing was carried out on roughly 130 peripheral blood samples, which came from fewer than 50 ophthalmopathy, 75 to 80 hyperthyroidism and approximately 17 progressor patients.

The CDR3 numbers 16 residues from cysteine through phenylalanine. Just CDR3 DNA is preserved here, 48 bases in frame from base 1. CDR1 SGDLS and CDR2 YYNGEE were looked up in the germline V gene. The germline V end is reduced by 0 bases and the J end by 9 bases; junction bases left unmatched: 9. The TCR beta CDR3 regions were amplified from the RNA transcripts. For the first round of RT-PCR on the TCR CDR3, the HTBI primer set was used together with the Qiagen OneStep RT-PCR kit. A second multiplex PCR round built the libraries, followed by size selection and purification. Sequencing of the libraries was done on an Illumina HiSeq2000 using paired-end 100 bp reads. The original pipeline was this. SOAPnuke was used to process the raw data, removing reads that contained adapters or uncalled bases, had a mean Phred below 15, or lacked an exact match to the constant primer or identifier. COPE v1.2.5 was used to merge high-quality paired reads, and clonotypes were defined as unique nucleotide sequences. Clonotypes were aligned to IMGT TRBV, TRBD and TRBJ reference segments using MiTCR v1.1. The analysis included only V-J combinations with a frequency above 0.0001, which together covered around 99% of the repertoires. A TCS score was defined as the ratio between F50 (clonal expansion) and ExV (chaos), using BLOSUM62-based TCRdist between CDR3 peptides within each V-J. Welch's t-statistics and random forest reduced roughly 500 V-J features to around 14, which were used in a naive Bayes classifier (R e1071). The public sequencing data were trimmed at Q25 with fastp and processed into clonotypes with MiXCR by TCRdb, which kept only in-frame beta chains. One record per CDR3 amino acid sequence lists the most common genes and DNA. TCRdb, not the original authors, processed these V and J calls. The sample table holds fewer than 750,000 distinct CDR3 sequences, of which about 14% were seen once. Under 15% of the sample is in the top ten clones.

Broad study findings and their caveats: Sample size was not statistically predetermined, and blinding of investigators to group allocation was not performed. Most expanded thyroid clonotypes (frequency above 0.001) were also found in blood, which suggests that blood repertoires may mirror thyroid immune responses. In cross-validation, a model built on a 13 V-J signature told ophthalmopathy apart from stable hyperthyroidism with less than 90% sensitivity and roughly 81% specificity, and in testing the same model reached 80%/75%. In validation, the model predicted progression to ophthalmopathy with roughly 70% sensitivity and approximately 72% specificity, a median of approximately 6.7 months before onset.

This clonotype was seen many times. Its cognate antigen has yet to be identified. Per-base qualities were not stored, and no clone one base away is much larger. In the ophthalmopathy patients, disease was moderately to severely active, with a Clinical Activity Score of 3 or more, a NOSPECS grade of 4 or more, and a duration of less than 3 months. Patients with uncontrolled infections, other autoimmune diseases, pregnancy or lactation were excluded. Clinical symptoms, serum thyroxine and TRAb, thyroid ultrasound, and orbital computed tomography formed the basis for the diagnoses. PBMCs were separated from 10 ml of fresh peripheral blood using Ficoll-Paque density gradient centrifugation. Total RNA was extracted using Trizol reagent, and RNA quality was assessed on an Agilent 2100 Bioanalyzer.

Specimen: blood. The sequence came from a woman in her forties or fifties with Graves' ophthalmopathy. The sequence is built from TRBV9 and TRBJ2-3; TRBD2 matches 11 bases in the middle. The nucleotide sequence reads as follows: TGTGCCAGCAGCGTAGAAGGCCTAGCGGGAGGTGACACGCAGTATTTT. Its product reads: CASSVEGLAGGDTQYF. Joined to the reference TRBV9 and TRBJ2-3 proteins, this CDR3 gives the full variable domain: DSGVTQTPKHLITATGQRVTLRCSPRSGDLSVYWYQQSLDQGLQFLIQYYNGEERAKGNILERFSAQQFPDLHSELNLSSLELGDSALYFCASSVEGLAGGDTQYFGPGTRLTVL.